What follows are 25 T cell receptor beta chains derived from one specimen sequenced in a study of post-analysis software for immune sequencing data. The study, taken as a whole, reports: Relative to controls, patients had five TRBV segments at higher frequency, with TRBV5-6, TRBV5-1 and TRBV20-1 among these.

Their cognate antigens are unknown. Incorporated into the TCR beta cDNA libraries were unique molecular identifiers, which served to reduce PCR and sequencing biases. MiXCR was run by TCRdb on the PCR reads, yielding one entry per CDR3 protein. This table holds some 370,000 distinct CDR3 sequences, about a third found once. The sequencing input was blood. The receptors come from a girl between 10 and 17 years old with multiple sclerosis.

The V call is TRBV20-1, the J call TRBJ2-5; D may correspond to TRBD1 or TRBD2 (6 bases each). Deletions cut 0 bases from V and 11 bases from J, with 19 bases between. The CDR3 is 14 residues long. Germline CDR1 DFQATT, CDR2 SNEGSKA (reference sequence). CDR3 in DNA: TGCAGTGCTAGAGATTGGGGGGACACCTCCCGGCAGTACTTC. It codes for CSARDWGDTSRQYF.

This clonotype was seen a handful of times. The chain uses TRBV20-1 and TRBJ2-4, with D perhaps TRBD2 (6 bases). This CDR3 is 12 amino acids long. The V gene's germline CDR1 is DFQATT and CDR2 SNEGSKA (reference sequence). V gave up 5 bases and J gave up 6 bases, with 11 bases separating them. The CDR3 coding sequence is TGCAGTGCTGCACCCGGGGGAAACATTCAGTACTTC. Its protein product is CSAAPGGNIQYF.

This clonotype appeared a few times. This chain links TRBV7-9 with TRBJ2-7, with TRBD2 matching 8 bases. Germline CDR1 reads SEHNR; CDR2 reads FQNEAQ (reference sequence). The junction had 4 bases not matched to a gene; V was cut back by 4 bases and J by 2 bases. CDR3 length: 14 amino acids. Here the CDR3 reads CASSSSGGPYEQYF. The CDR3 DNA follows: TGTGCCAGCAGCTCTTCGGGGGGGCCCTACGAGCAGTACTTC.

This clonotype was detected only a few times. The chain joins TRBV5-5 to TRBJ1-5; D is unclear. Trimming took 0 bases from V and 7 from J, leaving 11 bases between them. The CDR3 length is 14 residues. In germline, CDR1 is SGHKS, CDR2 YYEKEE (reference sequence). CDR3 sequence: CASSLVPVNQPQHF. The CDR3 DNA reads TGTGCCAGCAGCTTGGTGCCGGTTAACCAGCCCCAGCATTTT.

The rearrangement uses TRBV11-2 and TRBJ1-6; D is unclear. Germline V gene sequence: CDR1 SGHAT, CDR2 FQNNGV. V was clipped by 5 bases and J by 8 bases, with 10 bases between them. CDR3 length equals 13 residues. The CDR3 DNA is TGTGCCAGCAGCGGAGGGTCGGATTCACCCCTCCACTTT. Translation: CASSGGSDSPLHF.

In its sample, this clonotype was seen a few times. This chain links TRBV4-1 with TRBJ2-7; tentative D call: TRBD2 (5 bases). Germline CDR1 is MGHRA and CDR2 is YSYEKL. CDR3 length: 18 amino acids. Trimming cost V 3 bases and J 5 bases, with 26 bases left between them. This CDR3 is CASSQAHMSGRRNDEQYF. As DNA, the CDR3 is TGCGCCAGCAGCCAGGCCCATATGTCCGGCCGGAGGAATGACGAGCAGTACTTC.

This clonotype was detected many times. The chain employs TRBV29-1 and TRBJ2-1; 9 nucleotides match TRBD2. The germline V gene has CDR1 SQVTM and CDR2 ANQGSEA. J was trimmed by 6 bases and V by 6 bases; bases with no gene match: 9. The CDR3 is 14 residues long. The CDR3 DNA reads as TGCAGCGTGGCCGGGACTAGCACCTTCAATGAGCAGTTCTTC. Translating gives CSVAGTSTFNEQFF.

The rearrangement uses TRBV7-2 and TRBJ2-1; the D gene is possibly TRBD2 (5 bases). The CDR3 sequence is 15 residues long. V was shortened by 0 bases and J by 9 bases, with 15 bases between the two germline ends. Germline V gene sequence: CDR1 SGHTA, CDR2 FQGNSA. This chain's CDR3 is CASSLAGPGVLEQFF. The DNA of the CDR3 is TGTGCCAGCAGCTTAGCCGGTCCCGGGGTCCTTGAGCAGTTCTTC. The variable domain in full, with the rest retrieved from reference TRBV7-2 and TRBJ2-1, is GAGVSQSPSNKVTEKGKDVELRCDPISGHTALYWYRQSLGQGLEFLIYFQGNSAPDKSGLPSDRFSAERTGGSVSTLTIQRTQQEDSAVYLCASSLAGPGVLEQFFGPGTRLTVL.

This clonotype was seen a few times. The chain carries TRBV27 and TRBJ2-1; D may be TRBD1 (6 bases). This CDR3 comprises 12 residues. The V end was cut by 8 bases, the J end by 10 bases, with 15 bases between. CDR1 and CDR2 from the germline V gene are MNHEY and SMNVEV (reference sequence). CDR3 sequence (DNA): TGTGCCAGCTGTACAGGGCTGGGGGAGCAGTTCTTC. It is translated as CASCTGLGEQFF.

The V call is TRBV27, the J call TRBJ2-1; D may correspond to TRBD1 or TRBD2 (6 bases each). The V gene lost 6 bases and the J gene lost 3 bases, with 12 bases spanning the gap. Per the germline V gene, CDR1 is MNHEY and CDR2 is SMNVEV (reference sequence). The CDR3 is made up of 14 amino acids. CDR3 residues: CASSPRGHYNEQFF. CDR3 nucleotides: TGTGCCAGCAGCCCCCGGGGGCACTACAATGAGCAGTTCTTC.

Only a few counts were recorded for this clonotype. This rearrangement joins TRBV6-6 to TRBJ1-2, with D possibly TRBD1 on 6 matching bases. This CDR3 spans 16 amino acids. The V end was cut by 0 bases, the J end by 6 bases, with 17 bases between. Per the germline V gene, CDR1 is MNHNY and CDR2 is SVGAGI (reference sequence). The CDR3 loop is CASSYSSSNRVNGYTF. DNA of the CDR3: TGTGCCAGCAGTTACTCGAGCTCTAACAGGGTGAATGGCTACACCTTC.

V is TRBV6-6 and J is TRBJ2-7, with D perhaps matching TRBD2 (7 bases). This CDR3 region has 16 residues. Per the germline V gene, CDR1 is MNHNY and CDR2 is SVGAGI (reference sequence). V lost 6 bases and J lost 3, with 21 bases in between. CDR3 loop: CASRAGTAGALYEQYF. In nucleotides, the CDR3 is TGTGCCAGCAGGGCCGGGACCGCGGGGGCTCTCTACGAGCAGTACTTC.

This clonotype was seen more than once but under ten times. CDR3 nucleotides: TGTGCCAGCAGCCCTGGGGAGGCTCCTAATGAAAAACTGTTTTTT. It translates to CASSPGEAPNEKLFF. The chain is built from TRBV7-9 and TRBJ1-4, with D hard to call. The CDR3 is 15 amino acids. With 5 bases removed from V and 3 bases from J, the gap between germline ends came to 13 bases. Germline CDR1 is SEHNR and CDR2 is FQNEAQ (reference sequence). Full variable domain (missing parts from reference TRBV7-9 and TRBJ1-4): DTGVSQNPRHKITKRGQNVTFRCDPISEHNRLYWYRQTLGQGPEFLTYFQNEAQLEKSRLLSDRFSAERPKGSFSTLEIQRTEQGDSAMYLCASSPGEAPNEKLFFGSGTQLSVL.

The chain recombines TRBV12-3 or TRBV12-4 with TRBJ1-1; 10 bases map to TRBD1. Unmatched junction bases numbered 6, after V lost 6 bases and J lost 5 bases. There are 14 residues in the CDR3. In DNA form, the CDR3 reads TGTGCCAGCAGCCAAGGACAGGGGGGGACTGAAGCTTTCTTT. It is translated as CASSQGQGGTEAFF.

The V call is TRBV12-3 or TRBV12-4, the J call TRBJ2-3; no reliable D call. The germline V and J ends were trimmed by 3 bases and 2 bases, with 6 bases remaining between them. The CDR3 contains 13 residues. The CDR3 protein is CASSFMLTDTQYF. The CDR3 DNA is TGTGCCAGCAGTTTTATGCTCACAGATACGCAGTATTTT.

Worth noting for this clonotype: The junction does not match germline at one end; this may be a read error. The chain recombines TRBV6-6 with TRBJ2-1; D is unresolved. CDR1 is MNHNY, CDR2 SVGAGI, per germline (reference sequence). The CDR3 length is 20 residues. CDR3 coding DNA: TGTGCCAGCAGACCAGCCGTAGATTGGGTCCTCCCGAGCTCCTACAATGAGCAGGTCTTC. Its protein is CASRPAVDWVLPSSYNEQVF.

CDR3 sequence: CASTPKYGPNEQFF. CDR3 nucleotides: TGTGCCAGCACTCCCAAGTATGGGCCCAATGAGCAGTTCTTC. The chain employs TRBV6-6 and TRBJ2-1; D is ambiguous. The CDR3 totals 14 residues. V lost 7 bases to trimming and J lost 6 bases, with 16 bases between them. The germline V gene has CDR1 MNHNY and CDR2 SVGAGI (reference sequence).

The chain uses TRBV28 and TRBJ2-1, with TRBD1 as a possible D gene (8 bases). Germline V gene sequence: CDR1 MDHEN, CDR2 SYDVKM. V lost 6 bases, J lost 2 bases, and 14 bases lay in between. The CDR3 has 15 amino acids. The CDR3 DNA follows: TGTGCCAGCAGCCACAGGGGGGGGACCTACAATGAGCAGTTCTTC. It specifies CASSHRGGTYNEQFF.

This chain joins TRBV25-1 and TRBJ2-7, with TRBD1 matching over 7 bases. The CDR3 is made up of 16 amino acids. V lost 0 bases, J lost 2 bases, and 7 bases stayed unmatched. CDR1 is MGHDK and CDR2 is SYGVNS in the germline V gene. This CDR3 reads CASSEYFLTGAYEQYF. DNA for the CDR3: TGTGCCAGCAGTGAATATTTCCTAACAGGGGCCTACGAGCAGTACTTC.

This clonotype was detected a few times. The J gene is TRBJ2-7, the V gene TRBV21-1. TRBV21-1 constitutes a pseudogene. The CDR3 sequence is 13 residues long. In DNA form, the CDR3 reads TGTGCCAGCAGCACCTTCCCACGGGACGAGCAGTACTTC. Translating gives CASSTFPRDEQYF.

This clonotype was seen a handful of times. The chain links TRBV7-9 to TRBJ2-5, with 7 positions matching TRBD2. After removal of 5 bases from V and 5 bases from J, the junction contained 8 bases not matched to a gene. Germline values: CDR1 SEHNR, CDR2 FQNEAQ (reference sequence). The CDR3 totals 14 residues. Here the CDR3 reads CASSPGEGRETQYF. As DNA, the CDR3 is TGTGCCAGCAGCCCCGGGGAGGGTCGGGAGACCCAGTACTTC. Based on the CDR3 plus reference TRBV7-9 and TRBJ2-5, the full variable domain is DTGVSQNPRHKITKRGQNVTFRCDPISEHNRLYWYRQTLGQGPEFLTYFQNEAQLEKSRLLSDRFSAERPKGSFSTLEIQRTEQGDSAMYLCASSPGEGRETQYFGPGTRLLVL.

The CDR3 protein is CASSYSGRIFSYNSPLHF. CDR3 DNA sequence: TGTGCCAGCAGTTACTCGGGCAGAATTTTCTCCTATAATTCACCCCTCCACTTT. V usage is TRBV6-5 and J usage is TRBJ1-6, with D uncertain. V was trimmed by 0 bases and J by 0 bases, leaving 12 bases between them. The CDR3 contains 18 residues. Germline V gene lookup returns CDR1 MNHEY and CDR2 SVGAGI.

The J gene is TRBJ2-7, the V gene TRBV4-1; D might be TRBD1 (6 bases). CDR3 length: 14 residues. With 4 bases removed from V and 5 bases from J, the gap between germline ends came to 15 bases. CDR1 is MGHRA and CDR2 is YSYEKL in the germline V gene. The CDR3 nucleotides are TGCGCCAGCAGCCCAATTACAGGGATCCACGAGCAGTACTTC. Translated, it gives CASSPITGIHEQYF.

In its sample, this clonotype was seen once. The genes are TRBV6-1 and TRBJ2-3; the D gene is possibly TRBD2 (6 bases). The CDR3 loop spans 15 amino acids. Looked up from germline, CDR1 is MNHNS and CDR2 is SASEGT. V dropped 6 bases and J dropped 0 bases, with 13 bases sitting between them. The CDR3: CASSHLGGSTDTQYF. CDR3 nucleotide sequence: TGTGCCAGCAGCCATCTCGGGGGAAGCACAGATACGCAGTATTTT.

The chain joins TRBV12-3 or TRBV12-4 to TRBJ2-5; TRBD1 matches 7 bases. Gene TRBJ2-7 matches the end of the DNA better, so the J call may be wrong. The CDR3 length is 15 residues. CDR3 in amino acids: CASSLLTGTVSEQYF. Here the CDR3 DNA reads TGTGCCAGCAGTTTACTAACCGGGACAGTGAGCGAGCAGTACTTC.